The T cell receptor beta chain described here comes from a study of blood T cell repertoires in COVID-19. Authors' methods: Estimation of nucleated cell counts was performed using reference gene primer amplification. The protocol was immunoSEQ multiplex PCR, while the TCRdb copy is restricted to in-frame clones and leaves out a portion. V and J calls and clone size follow that table, whereas D and trimming were derived from the DNA. The sample gives about 94,000 clones, 65% to 85% of which show up once; 6.3% is in the top ten. Trimming took 4 bases from V and 0 from J; bases not matched to a gene: 4. Germline V gene sequence: CDR1 SGHTA, CDR2 FQGTGA. This CDR3 is built from 15 residues.

The chain carries TRBV7-3 and TRBJ2-5; TRBD2 matches 8 bases. This sequence was found in a man aged 55 to 69 with acute or convalescent COVID-19. What was sequenced was peripheral blood. CDR3 loop: CASSSTSGHQETQYF. The CDR3 DNA reads as TGTGCCAGCAGCTCCACTAGCGGCCACCAAGAGACCCAGTACTTC. The full variable domain, rest sourced from reference TRBV7-3 and TRBJ2-5, is GAGVSQTPSNKVTEKGKYVELRCDPISGHTALYWYRQSLGQGPEFLIYFQGTGAADDSGLPNDRFFAVRPEGSVSTLKIQRTERGDSAVYLCASSSTSGHQETQYFGPGTRLLVL.